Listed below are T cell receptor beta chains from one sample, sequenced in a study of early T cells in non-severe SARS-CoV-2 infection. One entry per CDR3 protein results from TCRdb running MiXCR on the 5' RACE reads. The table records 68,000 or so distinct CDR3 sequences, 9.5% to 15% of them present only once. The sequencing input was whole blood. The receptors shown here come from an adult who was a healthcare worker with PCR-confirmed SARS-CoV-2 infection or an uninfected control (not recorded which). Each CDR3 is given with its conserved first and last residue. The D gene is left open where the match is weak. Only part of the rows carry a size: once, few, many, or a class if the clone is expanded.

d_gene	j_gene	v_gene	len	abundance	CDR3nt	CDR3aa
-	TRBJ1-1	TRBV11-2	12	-	TGTGCCAGCAGCTTAGATACGACTGAAGCTTTCTTT	CASSLDTTEAFF
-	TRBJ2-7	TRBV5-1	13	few	TGCGCCAGCAGCTTGCAGACAGCCTACGAGCAGTACTTC	CASSLQTAYEQYF
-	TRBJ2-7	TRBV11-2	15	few	TGTGCCAGCAGCTTAGATGCACATACCTCTTACGAGCAGTACTTC	CASSLDAHTSYEQYF
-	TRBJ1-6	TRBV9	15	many	TGTGCCAGCAGCGTAGGAGGAGGGGTCGATTCACCCCTCCACTTT	CASSVGGGVDSPLHF
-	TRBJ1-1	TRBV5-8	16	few	TGTGCCAGCAGCTTGGTGGGGGGCAAGGTCAACACTGAAGCTTTCTTT	CASSLVGGKVNTEAFF
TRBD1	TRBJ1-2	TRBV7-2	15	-	TGTGCCAGCAGGACAGGGGGCGCGGGTAACTATGGCTACACCTTC	CASRTGGAGNYGYTF
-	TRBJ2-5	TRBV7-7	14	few	TGTGCTAGCAGCTTAGCGCCCAGAGTGGAGACCCAGTACTTC	CASSLAPRVETQYF
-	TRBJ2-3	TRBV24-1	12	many	TGTGCCACCAGTGGCAGCACAGATACGCAGTATTTT	CATSGSTDTQYF
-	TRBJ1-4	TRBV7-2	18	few	TGTGCCAGCAGCTTATATTCAATGGGGGGACTCCCTAATGAAAAACTGTTTTTT	CASSLYSMGGLPNEKLFF
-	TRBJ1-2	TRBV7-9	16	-	TGTGCCAGCAGCACCCCGGACTCCCCCTTCGTCTATGGCTACACCTTC	CASSTPDSPFVYGYTF
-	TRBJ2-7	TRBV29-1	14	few	TGCAGCGTTGTTTATTTGACAGGACCCTACGAGCAGTACTTC	CSVVYLTGPYEQYF
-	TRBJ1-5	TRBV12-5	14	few	TGTGCTAGTGGTTTGGGGTATAGCAATCAGCCCCAGCATTTT	CASGLGYSNQPQHF
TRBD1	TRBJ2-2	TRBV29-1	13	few	TGCAGCGTCCCACAGGGGACCACCGGGGAGCTGTTTTTT	CSVPQGTTGELFF
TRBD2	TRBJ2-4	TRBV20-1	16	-	TGCAGTGCTAGAGATCTAGCGGGGGCGGGAAAAAACATTCAGTACTTC	CSARDLAGAGKNIQYF
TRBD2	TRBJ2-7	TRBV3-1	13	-	TGTGCCAGCAGCCCCGGGGGGGCCTACGAGCAGTACTTC	CASSPGGAYEQYF
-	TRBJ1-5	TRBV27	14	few	TGTGCCACGGGGAGTTTAGCATTTCAACAGCCCCAGCATTTT	CATGSLAFQQPQHF
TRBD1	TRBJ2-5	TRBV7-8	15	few	TGTGCCAGCAGCCCGACAGGGGGCTCCGGGGAGACCCAGTACTTC	CASSPTGGSGETQYF
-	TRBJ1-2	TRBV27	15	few	TGTGCCAGCAGTCCTCAGCGACAGCTCCTATATGGCTACACCTTC	CASSPQRQLLYGYTF
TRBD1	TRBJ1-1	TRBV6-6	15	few	TGTGCCAGCAGTACTACCGGGACAGGGAACACTGAAGCTTTCTTT	CASSTTGTGNTEAFF
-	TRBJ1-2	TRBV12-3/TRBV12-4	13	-	TGTGCCAGCAGACCCGTCTCCGTTGAGGGCTACACCTTC	CASRPVSVEGYTF
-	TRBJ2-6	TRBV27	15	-	TGTGCCAGCAGTTTCAGTCCCGGTGGGGCCAACGTCCTGACTTTC	CASSFSPGGANVLTF
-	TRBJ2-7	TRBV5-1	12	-	TGCGCCAGCAGCTTGGGCTGGGACGAGCAGTACTTC	CASSLGWDEQYF
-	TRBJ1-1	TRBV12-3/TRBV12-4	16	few	TGTGCCAGCAGTTTGGGGGGGCGAGGCATGAACACTGAAGCTTTCTTT	CASSLGGRGMNTEAFF
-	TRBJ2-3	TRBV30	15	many	TGTGCCTGGAGGACCGGGGGTCTAAGCACAGATACGCAGTATTTT	CAWRTGGLSTDTQYF
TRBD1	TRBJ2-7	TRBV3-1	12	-	TGTGCCAGCAGCCTTTTGGGACAGGGGGTGTCCTTC	CASSLLGQGVSF
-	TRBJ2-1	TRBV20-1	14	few	TGCAGTGCTAGTGGCAGGGCTGGATACAATGAGCAGTTCTTC	CSASGRAGYNEQFF
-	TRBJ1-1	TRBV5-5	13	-	TGTGCCAGCAGCTTGACGAAGAACACTGAAGCTTTCTTT	CASSLTKNTEAFF
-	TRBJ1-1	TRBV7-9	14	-	TGTGCCAGCAGCCCGAGGGGAGTGCACACTGAAGCTTTCTTT	CASSPRGVHTEAFF
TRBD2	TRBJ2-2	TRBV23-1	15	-	TGCGCCAGCAGTCGCGGACTAGCGGTTACCGGGGAGCTGTTTTTT	CASSRGLAVTGELFF
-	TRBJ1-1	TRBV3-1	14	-	TGTGCCAGCAGCCAGGGTAACATGAACACTGAAGCTTTCTTT	CASSQGNMNTEAFF
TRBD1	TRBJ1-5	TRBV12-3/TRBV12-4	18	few	TGTGCCAGCAGCAATTACGGGACAGGCCTTACTAGCAATCAGCCCCAGCATTTT	CASSNYGTGLTSNQPQHF
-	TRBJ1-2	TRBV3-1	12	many	TGTGCCAGCAGCGAGGGAAACTATGGCTACACCTTC	CASSEGNYGYTF
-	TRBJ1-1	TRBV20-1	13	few	TGCAGTGCTAGATACGATCTTCGAGCTGAAGCTTTCTTT	CSARYDLRAEAFF
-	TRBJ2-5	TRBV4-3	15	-	TGCGCCAGCAGCCAAGATGCCCCCTCCGACCAGCCCCAGTACTTC	CASSQDAPSDQPQYF
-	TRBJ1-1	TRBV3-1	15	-	TGTGCCAGCAGCCCGAAAATCTTAGGAGGCACTGAAGCTTTCTTT	CASSPKILGGTEAFF
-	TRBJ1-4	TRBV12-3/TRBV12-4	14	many	TGTGCCAGCAGTCCGGGTCTCGTAGGCGAAAAACTGTTTTTT	CASSPGLVGEKLFF
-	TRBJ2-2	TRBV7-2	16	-	TGTGCCAGCAGCTTAGTCTCCAGACGTGTCCCCGGGGAGCTGTTTTTT	CASSLVSRRVPGELFF
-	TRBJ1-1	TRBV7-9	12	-	TGTGCCAGCAGCTTAGCCCTTGGAGAGGCTTTCTTT	CASSLALGEAFF
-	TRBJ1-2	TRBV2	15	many	TGTGCCAGCAGTGATAGTCCGGGCACGGACTATGGCTACACCTTC	CASSDSPGTDYGYTF
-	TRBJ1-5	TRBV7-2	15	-	TGTGCCAGCAGCTTAGGGACAGTCAGCAATCAGCCCCAGCATTTT	CASSLGTVSNQPQHF
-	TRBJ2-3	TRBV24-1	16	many	TGTGCCACCAGTGATGGCCCCGACAGTAGCACAGATACGCAGTATTTT	CATSDGPDSSTDTQYF
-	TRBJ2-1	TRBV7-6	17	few	TGTGCCAGCAGCTTCCTAAGGCGCGTTCTTGTACACAATGAGCAGTTCTTC	CASSFLRRVLVHNEQFF
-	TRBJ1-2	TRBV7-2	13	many	TGTGCCAGCAGCTTAACGTTTCCTAGTGGCTACACCTTC	CASSLTFPSGYTF
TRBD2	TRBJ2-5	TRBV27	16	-	TGTGCCAGCAGTCAGGCGGGACTAGGGATTCAAGAGACCCAGTACTTC	CASSQAGLGIQETQYF
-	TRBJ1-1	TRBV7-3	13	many	TGTGCCAGCAGCCAGGGGTCGGGCGCTGAAGCTTTCTTT	CASSQGSGAEAFF
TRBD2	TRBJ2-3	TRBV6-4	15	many	TGTGCCAGCAGTGACGGAGCGGGAGGCACAGATACGCAGTATTTT	CASSDGAGGTDTQYF
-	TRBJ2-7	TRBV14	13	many	TGTGCCAGCAGCCAAAGGCGCTCCTACGAGCAGTACTTC	CASSQRRSYEQYF
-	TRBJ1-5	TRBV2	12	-	TGTGCCAGCAGTAACCAGAATCAGCCCCAGCATTTT	CASSNQNQPQHF
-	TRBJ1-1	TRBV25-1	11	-	TGTGCCAGCAGGACAGTCACTGAAGCTTTCTTT	CASRTVTEAFF
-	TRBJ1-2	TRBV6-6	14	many	TGTGCCAGCAGTTTAAGGGGCGAGGTCAATGGCTACACCTTC	CASSLRGEVNGYTF
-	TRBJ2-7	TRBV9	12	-	TGTGCCAGCAGCGTCAAGGGCGGAGAGCAGTACTTC	CASSVKGGEQYF
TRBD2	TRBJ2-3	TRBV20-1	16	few	TGCAGTGCTAGAGAACTAGCGGGGGGAAGCACAGATACGCAGTATTTT	CSARELAGGSTDTQYF
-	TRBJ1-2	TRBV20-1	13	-	TGCAGTGCTAATTTCCCAGGGTCCTATGGCTACACCTTC	CSANFPGSYGYTF
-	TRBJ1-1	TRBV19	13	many	TGTGCCAGTAGTATTCCGTGGAACACTGAAGCTTTCTTT	CASSIPWNTEAFF